In its sample, the clone carrying this T cell receptor (beta chain) was seen a few times. Its antigen is unknown. Treatment here: 10-day PBMC culture with coronavirus spike peptide pools or control peptides (ViraFEST assay). It was before the COVID-19 pandemic (2011-2018) that the unexposed donor's CD4+ T cells were collected. Cultured CD4+ T cell DNA underwent sequencing with the Oncomine TCR Beta short-read assay. Genomic DNA was isolated from CD4+ T cells that had been cultured. TCRdb fed the PCR reads into MiXCR, producing one record per CDR3 protein. Here the sample spans roughly 9,600 distinct CDR3 sequences, 34% being singletons. CDR3 length: 14 amino acids. V dropped 5 bases and J dropped 1; count of bases not matched to a gene: 1. Germline loops: CDR1 DFQATT, CDR2 SNEGSKA (reference sequence). This record belongs to a study of vaccination and CD4 T cells after COVID-19.

The chain employs TRBV20-1 and TRBJ2-2; 10 bases are shared with TRBD1. This receptor was identified in a human donor in good health. Material for sequencing was CD4+ T cells from blood, cultured in vitro. In nucleotides, the CDR3 is TGCAGTGCTCGGACAGGGGGGAACACCGGGGAGCTGTTTTTT. Residues: CSARTGGNTGELFF.